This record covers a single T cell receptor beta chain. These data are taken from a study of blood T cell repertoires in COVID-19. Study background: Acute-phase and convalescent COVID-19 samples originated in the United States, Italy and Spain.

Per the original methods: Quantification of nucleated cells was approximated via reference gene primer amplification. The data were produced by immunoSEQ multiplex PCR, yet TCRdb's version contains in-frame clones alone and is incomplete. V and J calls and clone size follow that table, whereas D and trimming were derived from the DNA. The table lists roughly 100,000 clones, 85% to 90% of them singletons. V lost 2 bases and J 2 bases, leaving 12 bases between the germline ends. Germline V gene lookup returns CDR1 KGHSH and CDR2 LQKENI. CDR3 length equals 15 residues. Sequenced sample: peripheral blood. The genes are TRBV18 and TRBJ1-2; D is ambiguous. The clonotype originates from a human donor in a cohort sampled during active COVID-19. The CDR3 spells CASSPGRRKNYGYTF. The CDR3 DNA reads TGTGCCAGCTCACCAGGACGGAGGAAGAACTATGGCTACACCTTC.